One and the same sample provided the 18 T cell receptor beta chains below, sequenced in a study of type 1 regulatory T cells. From the reads, TCRdb called clonotypes with MiXCR, one entry per CDR3 protein. The data contain over 55,000 distinct CDR3 sequences, roughly 49% of them singletons. Antigens of these TCRs are unknown. Sample: cultured non-Tr1 T cells, either the whole culture or a sorted T cell fraction (not recorded which). These receptors were collected from a human donor in good health.

V is TRBV5-1 and J is TRBJ2-3; 14 bases agree with TRBD2. The J segment lost 4 bases and the V segment lost 3 bases, leaving 7 bases of the junction unmatched. Germline lookup yields CDR1 SGHRS and CDR2 YFSETQ. The CDR3 contains 17 residues. CDR3 loop: CASSSLGLAGGADTQYF. CDR3 nucleotides: TGCGCCAGCAGCTCGCTCGGACTAGCGGGGGGAGCAGATACGCAGTATTTT. Supplemented by reference TRBV5-1 and TRBJ2-3, the full variable domain reads KAGVTQTPRYLIKTRGQQVTLSCSPISGHRSVSWYQQTPGQGLQFLFEYFSETQRNKGNFPGRFSGRQFSNSRSEMNVSTLELGDSALYLCASSSLGLAGGADTQYFGPGTRLTVL.

Written as DNA, the CDR3 is TGTGCCAGCAGCGTCCTGGACTGGGGCACTGAAGCTTTCTTT. Its protein is CASSVLDWGTEAFF. The chain has TRBV9 and TRBJ1-1; D is unresolved. Trimming left V 2 bases short and J 4 bases short, with 12 bases between. This CDR3 has 14 amino acids. Germline V gene lookup returns CDR1 SGDLS and CDR2 YYNGEE.

V and J are TRBV5-1 and TRBJ2-3, with 7 bases lining up with TRBD2. Germline trimming cut 0 bases from V and 0 bases from J; bases unmatched to any gene: 1. CDR1 is SGHRS and CDR2 is YFSETQ in the germline V gene. The CDR3 covers 15 residues. In DNA, the CDR3 is TGCGCCAGCAGCTTGGAACTAGCGAGCACAGATACGCAGTATTTT. It codes for CASSLELASTDTQYF.

The V call is TRBV20-1, the J call TRBJ2-1, with a weak D call TRBD1 (6 bases). CDR1 DFQATT and CDR2 SNEGSKA come from the germline V gene (reference sequence). CDR3 length: 15 residues. Deletions cut 5 bases from V and 5 bases from J, with 19 bases between. The CDR3 region has the DNA TGCAGTGCTCGAAGACCTAGGAAGGGGGACAATGAGCAGTTCTTC. This sequence encodes CSARRPRKGDNEQFF.

This clonotype has more than one count but fewer than ten. The chain employs TRBV5-1 and TRBJ2-1; 8 bases line up with TRBD2. The germline V gene encodes CDR1 SGHRS and CDR2 YFSETQ. The trim removed 3 bases at V and 2 bases at J, leaving 1 base unmatched. CDR3 length equals 14 residues. CDR3: CASSSGLAYNEQFF. The CDR3 DNA sequence: TGCGCCAGCAGCTCGGGACTAGCCTACAATGAGCAGTTCTTC.

The rearrangement links TRBV20-1 to TRBJ1-5; no clear D. The CDR3 has 12 residues. In germline, CDR1 is DFQATT, CDR2 SNEGSKA (reference sequence). The CDR3 nucleotides are TGCAGCACAAAAGCTGGCAATCAGCCCCAGCATTTT. This sequence encodes CSTKAGNQPQHF.

Comments on this clonotype: This may stem from a read error, because a much larger clone lies one nucleotide away. The rearrangement uses TRBV4-1 and TRBJ2-1; no reliable D call. The CDR3 covers 15 residues. V lost 2 bases and J 1 base, leaving 9 bases between the germline ends. Germline CDR1 is MGHRA and CDR2 is YSYEKL. The CDR3 DNA reads as TGCGCCAGCAGCCAAAAATGGCGGTCCTACAATGAGCAGTTCTTC. Residues: CASSQKWRSYNEQFF.

V usage is TRBV7-2 and J usage is TRBJ2-7; TRBD2 matches 7 bases. CDR3 length: 17 residues. V lost 2 bases, J lost 0 bases, and 10 bases stayed unmatched. The germline V gene has CDR1 SGHTA and CDR2 FQGNSA. As DNA, the CDR3 is TGTGCCAGCAGCTTATCCCGGGGGGTTGCCAGCTCCTACGAGCAGTACTTC. It encodes CASSLSRGVASSYEQYF. The complete variable domain, with remaining parts taken from reference TRBV7-2 and TRBJ2-7, reads GAGVSQSPSNKVTEKGKDVELRCDPISGHTALYWYRQSLGQGLEFLIYFQGNSAPDKSGLPSDRFSAERTGGSVSTLTIQRTQQEDSAVYLCASSLSRGVASSYEQYFGPGTRLTVT.

This chain joins TRBV10-3 and TRBJ1-1; D not certain. Trimming stripped 3 bases from V and 4 bases from J, with 9 bases between. Germline CDR1 ENHRY, CDR2 SYGVKD. This CDR3 contains 13 residues. DNA for the CDR3: TGTGCCATCAGTGACCGGGTCATCACTGAAGCTTTCTTT. The encoded protein is CAISDRVITEAFF.

This clonotype appeared once. The CDR3 loop is CASSLFGGDSGEQYF. In DNA, the CDR3 is TGCGCCAGCAGCTTGTTCGGGGGGGATTCGGGCGAGCAGTACTTC. The chain uses TRBV5-1 and TRBJ2-7, with 8 positions matching TRBD2. The CDR3 totals 15 residues. With V trimmed by 1 base and J by 6 bases, 9 bases remained unmatched. The germline V gene has CDR1 SGHRS and CDR2 YFSETQ. The full variable domain, its missing parts supplied by reference TRBV5-1 and TRBJ2-7, is KAGVTQTPRYLIKTRGQQVTLSCSPISGHRSVSWYQQTPGQGLQFLFEYFSETQRNKGNFPGRFSGRQFSNSRSEMNVSTLELGDSALYLCASSLFGGDSGEQYFGPGTRLTVT.

This sequence joins TRBV6-1 and TRBJ2-3; 7 bases are shared with TRBD1. Germline values: CDR1 MNHNS, CDR2 SASEGT. The V and J ends lost 3 bases and 5 bases, in that order; junction bases with no gene match: 11. The CDR3 totals 16 residues. The DNA for the CDR3 is TGTGCCAGCAGTGAGCTTTGGGACAGTCTCAAAGATACGCAGTATTTT. As protein: CASSELWDSLKDTQYF.

J is TRBJ2-2 and V is TRBV20-1; 10 bases are shared with TRBD2. The germline CDR1 and CDR2 sequences are DFQATT and SNEGSKA (reference sequence). The CDR3 has 15 residues. The trim removed 3 bases at V and 5 bases at J, leaving 6 bases unmatched. The CDR3 sequence: CSASPAGGRTGELFF. The DNA for the CDR3 is TGCAGTGCTAGCCCAGCGGGGGGGCGAACCGGGGAGCTGTTTTTT.

The chain is built from TRBV6-2 or TRBV6-3 and TRBJ2-7; a weak D match, TRBD1 (6 bases). This CDR3 spans 14 amino acids. The V end was cut by 2 bases, the J end by 6 bases, with 14 bases between. The germline V gene encodes CDR1 MNHEY and CDR2 SVGEGT. CDR3 coding DNA: TGTGCCAGCAGTTACGGGGGCGGCCTAGCCGAGCAGTACTTC. This gives the protein CASSYGGGLAEQYF.

The genes are TRBV6-1 and TRBJ1-5; no definite D call. V lost 5 bases and J lost 6, with 11 bases in between. Germline values: CDR1 MNHNS, CDR2 SASEGT. The CDR3 contains 13 residues. CDR3 coding DNA: TGTGCCAGCAGTAGTGAAGAAGGTCAGCCCCAGCATTTT. Translation gives CASSSEEGQPQHF.

CDR3 region: CATYIRGMNTEAFF. DNA of the CDR3: TGTGCCACCTACATCAGGGGTATGAACACTGAAGCTTTCTTT. The chain joins TRBV7-9 to TRBJ1-1, with a weak D call TRBD1 (6 bases). The V and J ends lost 10 bases and 0 bases respectively, with 15 bases between them. The CDR3 consists of 14 residues. The germline CDR1 and CDR2 sequences are SEHNR and FQNEAQ (reference sequence).

CDR3 sequence: CASSTSGVYNEQFF. The CDR3 nucleotides read TGCGCCAGCAGTACTAGCGGGGTGTACAATGAGCAGTTCTTC. The chain recombines TRBV5-1 with TRBJ2-1; TRBD2 aligns across 10 bases. Germline lookup yields CDR1 SGHRS and CDR2 YFSETQ. The CDR3 consists of 14 residues. J lost 4 bases, V lost 5 bases, and 3 bases had no gene match.

This clonotype occurred a few times. The chain carries TRBV6-2 or TRBV6-3 and TRBJ2-5; 9 nucleotides line up with TRBD2. From germline, CDR1 is MNHEY and CDR2 SVGEGT. CDR3 length equals 19 residues. V was clipped by 0 bases and J by 4 bases; unmatched bases: 15. The DNA for the CDR3 is TGTGCCAGCAGTTACTCCGGCGGGGGGGCCTCGGTTGACTTAGAGACCCAGTACTTC. Protein product: CASSYSGGGASVDLETQYF.

The V gene is TRBV5-1, the J gene TRBJ1-6, with D possibly TRBD1 on 5 matching bases. CDR1 is SGHRS, CDR2 YFSETQ, per germline. CDR3 length: 12 amino acids. Trimming shortened V by 4 bases and J by 9 bases, and 8 bases separated the two germline ends. CDR3 region: CASSEGPSPLHF. As DNA, the CDR3 is TGCGCCAGCAGCGAGGGACCTTCACCCCTCCACTTT.